This T cell receptor beta chain was recovered during a study of blood T cell repertoires in COVID-19. Across the study: Sites across the United States, Italy and Spain contributed samples from acute and convalescent COVID-19.

CDR1 is MGHDK, CDR2 SYGVNS, per germline. The CDR3 consists of 13 residues. Deletions cut 8 bases from V and 2 bases from J, with 10 bases between. Assay used: immunoSEQ multiplex PCR; TCRdb lists only in-frame clones, some missing. The sample yields roughly 230,000 clones, 83% seen once. The sample taken for sequencing was peripheral blood. The receptor was isolated from a woman aged 50 to 65 with acute or convalescent COVID-19. This chain connects TRBV25-1 to TRBJ1-5, with D possibly matching TRBD1 (5 bases). The CDR3 is CASGGGGNQPQHF. Here the CDR3 DNA reads TGTGCCAGCGGGGGAGGTGGCAATCAGCCCCAGCATTTT.